The 31 T cell receptor beta chains presented below share a single source sample, sequenced in a study of STAT5B mutations in CD4+ large granular lymphocyte leukemia. The table came from immunoSEQ multiplex PCR; TCRdb's copy has only in-frame clones and leaves some out. The data show fewer than 35,000 clones, with around 72% seen just once and roughly 2% held by the top ten. The sample comprised CD4+ T cells from blood buffy coats. The receptor source for this set is a human donor in good health.

This clone was recorded a few times. This rearrangement joins TRBV19 to TRBJ2-1; 9 positions match TRBD1. Germline V lookup: CDR1 LNHDA, CDR2 SQIVND (reference sequence). This CDR3 region has 14 residues. Trimming removed 2 bases from V and 6 bases from J; junction bases left unmatched: 2. The CDR3 DNA sequence: TGTGCCAGTAGTATATACAGGGGGCCCAATGAGCAGTTCTTC. Protein product: CASSIYRGPNEQFF.

In DNA, the CDR3 is TGTGCCTGGAGTTCGAAAGGGTACTCCTATAATTCACCCCTCCACTTT. Translated, it gives CAWSSKGYSYNSPLHF. V usage is TRBV30 and J usage is TRBJ1-6, with no clear D. V lost 2 bases, J lost 0 bases, and 11 bases lay in between. CDR3 size: 16 residues. Germline lookup yields CDR1 GTSNPN and CDR2 SVGIG (reference sequence).

V and J are TRBV7-2 and TRBJ2-7; 9 positions match TRBD1. V gave up 3 bases and J gave up 6 bases; unmatched junction bases: 6. CDR3 size: 14 residues. Germline lookup yields CDR1 SGHTA and CDR2 FQGNSA. In DNA form, the CDR3 reads TGTGCCAGCAGCTTGGACAGGGGTAGAAGCGAGCAGTACTTC. This gives the protein CASSLDRGRSEQYF.

The chain recombines TRBV5-4 with TRBJ1-6; D is undetermined. This CDR3 has 12 amino acids. V gave up 1 base and J gave up 7 bases, with 3 bases separating them. Germline V CDR1 and CDR2: SGHNT, YYREEE (reference sequence). CDR3 sequence reads: CASSLPNSPLHF. CDR3 sequence (DNA): TGTGCCAGCAGCTTGCCGAATTCACCCCTCCACTTT.

The chain is built from TRBV7-9 and TRBJ2-1; no clear D gene. CDR1 and CDR2 from the germline V gene are SEHNR and FQNEAQ (reference sequence). The CDR3 consists of 16 residues. V was clipped by 5 bases and J by 6 bases, with 20 bases between them. The CDR3 nucleotides read TGTGCCAGCAGCCCTCGACAAGACAACACCGGCAATGAGCAGTTCTTC. This gives the protein CASSPRQDNTGNEQFF.

This clone has just a few counts. The V call is TRBV2, the J call TRBJ1-4, with D perhaps matching TRBD1 (6 bases). V lost 5 bases and J lost 14, with 12 bases in between. The CDR3 is 11 amino acids. Germline assignment: CDR1 SNHLY and CDR2 FYNNEI. CDR3 loop: CASSQDSSLFF. CDR3 DNA: TGTGCCAGCAGTCAGGACAGTAGTCTGTTTTTT.

This rearrangement joins TRBV15 to TRBJ1-4; a possible D gene is TRBD1 (5 bases). CDR3 size: 15 residues. With 0 bases removed from V and 7 bases from J, the gap between germline ends came to 12 bases. Germline V gives CDR1 LNHNV, CDR2 YYDKDF (reference sequence). CDR3 amino acids: CATSREGRGGEKLFF. The CDR3, as DNA: TGTGCCACCAGCAGAGAGGGTCGGGGGGGTGAAAAACTGTTTTTT.

This rearrangement joins TRBV6-1 to TRBJ2-6; D is perhaps TRBD1 (6 bases). The CDR3 extends over 17 amino acids. CDR1 is MNHNS and CDR2 is SASEGT in the germline V gene. Trimming removed 3 bases at V and 0 bases at J, with 12 bases between. This chain's CDR3 is CASSDRGSFSGANVLTF. The CDR3 DNA follows: TGTGCCAGCAGTGACAGGGGTAGTTTCTCTGGGGCCAACGTCCTGACTTTC.

The chain carries TRBV5-8 and TRBJ1-2; 8 bases are a match to TRBD1. Germline values: CDR1 SGHTS, CDR2 YDEGEE. The CDR3 is made up of 15 amino acids. J was trimmed by 7 bases and V by 2 bases; bases with no gene match: 10. The CDR3 loop reads CASSFGDRPIFGYTF. The CDR3 coding sequence is TGTGCCAGCAGCTTTGGGGACAGGCCCATCTTTGGCTACACCTTC.

The chain links TRBV19 to TRBJ2-6; D may correspond to TRBD1 or TRBD2 (5 bases each). V lost 1 base, J lost 0 bases, and 7 bases lay in between. The CDR3 has 16 residues. Germline CDR1 and CDR2: LNHDA and SQIVND (reference sequence). CDR3 amino acids: CASSIGGSSGANVLTF. As DNA, the CDR3 is TGTGCCAGTAGTATAGGGGGGAGCTCTGGGGCCAACGTCCTGACTTTC. The complete variable domain, with remaining parts taken from reference TRBV19 and TRBJ2-6, reads DGGITQSPKYLFRKEGQNVTLSCEQNLNHDAMYWYRQDPGQGLRLIYYSQIVNDFQKGDIAEGYSVSREKKESFPLTVTSAQKNPTAFYLCASSIGGSSGANVLTFGAGSRLTVL.

This sequence joins TRBV9 and TRBJ2-1; D is unresolved. Germline lookup yields CDR1 SGDLS and CDR2 YYNGEE. The length of the CDR3 is 14 residues. V lost 3 bases to trimming and J lost 7 bases, with 14 bases between them. The CDR3 nucleotides are TGTGCCAGCAGCGCGGTGACTTCTCAGAATGAGCAGTTCTTC. Encoded protein: CASSAVTSQNEQFF.

The chain joins TRBV6-1 to TRBJ1-4, with 8 bases aligning to TRBD1. The J segment lost 7 bases and the V segment lost 3 bases, leaving 4 bases of the junction unmatched. CDR1 is MNHNS, CDR2 SASEGT, per germline. The CDR3 contains 14 residues. The CDR3 spells CASSEDREFEKLFF. Here the CDR3 DNA reads TGTGCCAGCAGTGAGGACAGGGAGTTTGAAAAACTGTTTTTT.

V is TRBV6-6 and J is TRBJ2-5, with 7 nucleotides matching TRBD1. This CDR3 is built from 15 residues. V lost 3 bases and J lost 5; bases outside the gene matches: 9. Per germline, CDR1 MNHNY and CDR2 SVGAGI (reference sequence). The CDR3 coding sequence is TGTGCCAGCAGTTATAGGGGGCGTGTTGTGGAGACCCAGTACTTC. Encoded protein: CASSYRGRVVETQYF.

The CDR3 loop reads CASSPKQGSRYEQYF. CDR3 bases: TGTGCCAGCTCACCTAAACAGGGGTCTAGGTACGAGCAGTACTTC. V is TRBV18 and J is TRBJ2-7; 7 nucleotides align to TRBD1. The CDR3 sequence is 15 residues long. Germline V gene lookup returns CDR1 KGHSH and CDR2 LQKENI. After removal of 3 bases from V and 4 bases from J, the junction contained 9 bases not matched to a gene.

This chain connects TRBV7-9 to TRBJ1-5; D is unclear. The V end lost 5 bases, the J end lost 2 bases, and 13 bases lay between the germline ends. The CDR3 contains 15 residues. Germline values: CDR1 SEHNR, CDR2 FQNEAQ (reference sequence). CDR3 sequence reads: CASSRKDTGNQPQHF. The CDR3 bases are TGTGCCAGCAGCCGTAAAGATACGGGCAATCAGCCCCAGCATTTT.

This chain joins TRBV5-8 and TRBJ2-7, with 8 bases identical to TRBD1. Germline lookup yields CDR1 SGHTS and CDR2 YDEGEE. V was pared by 4 bases and J by 2 bases, with 8 bases of the junction left unmatched. The CDR3 runs to 15 residues. The CDR3 sequence: CASSPDRGPPYEQYF. The CDR3 DNA reads TGTGCCAGCAGCCCCGACAGGGGCCCTCCCTACGAGCAGTACTTC.

The chain is built from TRBV30 and TRBJ1-2; TRBD1 matches 9 bases. Germline lookup yields CDR1 GTSNPN and CDR2 SVGIG (reference sequence). The CDR3 consists of 13 residues. J gave up 6 bases and V 3 bases, and 5 bases lay outside the gene matches. The CDR3: CAWRGQGFHGYTF. The CDR3 DNA reads TGTGCCTGGAGGGGACAGGGCTTCCATGGCTACACCTTC. The variable domain in full, with the rest retrieved from reference TRBV30 and TRBJ1-2, is SQTIHQWPATLVQPVGSPLSLECTVEGTSNPNLYWYRQAAGRGLQLLFYSVGIGQISSEVPQNLSASRPQDRQFILSSKKLLLSDSGFYLCAWRGQGFHGYTFGSGTRLTVV.

This clone was counted a few times. The chain employs TRBV7-2 and TRBJ1-1; no clear D gene. There are 11 residues in the CDR3. V was trimmed by 1 base and J by 12 bases, leaving 9 bases between them. Per the germline V gene, CDR1 is SGHTA and CDR2 is FQGNSA. The CDR3: CASSLGVTSFF. The CDR3 nucleotides read TGTGCCAGCAGCTTAGGTGTGACGTCTTTCTTT.

The chain combines TRBV9 with TRBJ2-3; D tentatively reads TRBD1 or TRBD2 (6 bases each). The CDR3 runs to 15 residues. CDR1 is SGDLS and CDR2 is YYNGEE in the germline V gene. V was cut by 5 bases and J by 6 bases, with 19 bases left in between. Here the CDR3 reads CASRQAGGAADTQYF. CDR3 nucleotides: TGTGCCAGCAGGCAAGCCGGGGGCGCCGCGGATACGCAGTATTTT. Using reference TRBV9 and TRBJ2-3 for the parts outside the CDR3, the full variable domain is DSGVTQTPKHLITATGQRVTLRCSPRSGDLSVYWYQQSLDQGLQFLIQYYNGEERAKGNILERFSAQQFPDLHSELNLSSLELGDSALYFCASRQAGGAADTQYFGPGTRLTVL.

This chain joins TRBV4-1 and TRBJ2-1; 8 positions match TRBD2. With V trimmed by 0 bases and J by 2 bases, 12 bases remained unmatched. CDR3 length: 19 residues. In germline, CDR1 is MGHRA, CDR2 YSYEKL. The CDR3 spells CASSQEGPGGAGTYNEQFF. DNA for the CDR3: TGCGCCAGCAGCCAAGAAGGGCCCGGGGGGGCCGGAACCTACAATGAGCAGTTCTTC.

The chain is built from TRBV4-3 and TRBJ2-1; D uncertain. Looked up from germline, CDR1 is LGHNA and CDR2 is YSLEER. The CDR3 sequence is 14 residues long. V gave up 0 bases and J gave up 4 bases, with 7 bases separating them. The CDR3 DNA sequence: TGCGCCAGCAGCCAAGATTCCCCATACAATGAGCAGTTCTTC. Its protein product is CASSQDSPYNEQFF.

The chain links TRBV4-3 to TRBJ2-1, with D uncertain. The V end was cut by 0 bases, the J end by 6 bases, with 9 bases between. The CDR3 has 14 residues. CDR1 and CDR2 (germline): LGHNA, YSLEER. The DNA of the CDR3 is TGCGCCAGCAGCCAAGATAGGGTCCTCAATGAGCAGTTCTTC. This gives the protein CASSQDRVLNEQFF.

This clone was detected a few times. The CDR3 loop is CASGRRRDEKLFF. In DNA form, the CDR3 reads TGTGCCAGCGGAAGAAGAAGGGATGAAAAACTGTTTTTT. This rearrangement joins TRBV2 to TRBJ1-4; D gene ambiguous. V dropped 8 bases and J dropped 6 bases, with 13 bases sitting between them. CDR3 length equals 13 residues. Germline V gene lookup returns CDR1 SNHLY and CDR2 FYNNEI.

This chain joins TRBV6-5 and TRBJ1-1, with unresolved D. Trimming left V 7 bases short and J 3 bases short, with 6 bases between. Germline lookup yields CDR1 MNHEY and CDR2 SVGAGI. There are 11 residues in the CDR3. The CDR3 region has the DNA TGTGCCAGCAAGAGAGACACTGAAGCTTTCTTT. Its protein is CASKRDTEAFF.

This clone has more than one count but fewer than ten. V gene TRBV29-1 combines with J gene TRBJ1-1; the D is unclear. V lost 4 bases, J lost 0 bases, and 6 bases lay in between. Germline V gene data show CDR1 as SQVTM and CDR2 as ANQGSEA. The CDR3 has 12 residues. The CDR3 region has the DNA TGCAGCGTTGTGTGGATGAACACTGAAGCTTTCTTT. Translated, it gives CSVVWMNTEAFF.

This chain joins TRBV29-1 and TRBJ1-2; D is undetermined. Germline CDR1 and CDR2: SQVTM and ANQGSEA. Trimming stripped 2 bases from V and 0 bases from J, with 10 bases between. CDR3 size: 14 residues. CDR3 nucleotides: TGCAGCGTTGAAATCGTCAGCTCTAACTATGGCTACACCTTC. It encodes CSVEIVSSNYGYTF.

The genes are TRBV18 and TRBJ2-3; 11 nucleotides line up with TRBD2. The CDR3 loop spans 17 amino acids. V trimming: 5 bases; J trimming: 4 bases; junction bases outside the gene matches: 11. Germline V gene lookup returns CDR1 KGHSH and CDR2 LQKENI. CDR3 DNA sequence: TGTGCCAGCTCATCGTCAACACCGGGACTAGCGGCAGATACGCAGTATTTT. This encodes CASSSSTPGLAADTQYF. Full variable domain (rest looked up from reference TRBV18 and TRBJ2-3): NAGVMQNPRHLVRRRGQEARLRCSPMKGHSHVYWYRQLPEEGLKFMVYLQKENIIDESGMPKERFSAEFPKEGPSILRIQQVVRGDSAAYFCASSSSTPGLAADTQYFGPGTRLTVL.

V and J are TRBV6-6 and TRBJ2-5; either TRBD1 or TRBD2 may fit D (5 bases each). The CDR3 is 13 residues long. Germline CDR1 MNHNY, CDR2 SVGAGI (reference sequence). Trimming removed 0 bases from V and 5 bases from J, with 7 bases in between. The CDR3 DNA reads TGTGCCAGCAGTTACTCGAGGGGTGAGACCCAGTACTTC. Residues: CASSYSRGETQYF.

This clone was seen a single time. The chain is built from TRBV5-4 and TRBJ2-7; the D is unclear. Germline V gives CDR1 SGHNT, CDR2 YYREEE (reference sequence). This CDR3 is 15 amino acids long. Trimming cost V 0 bases and J 0 bases, with 10 bases left between them. CDR3 region: CASSLVGSLSYEQYF. CDR3 nucleotides: TGTGCCAGCAGCTTGGTTGGGTCCCTCTCCTACGAGCAGTACTTC.

J is TRBJ1-5 and V is TRBV7-8, with no clear D. Germline assignment: CDR1 SGHVS and CDR2 FQNEAQ. V lost 5 bases and J 9 bases, leaving 14 bases between the germline ends. This CDR3 is built from 13 residues. DNA for the CDR3: TGTGCCAGCAGCACAATCGGCTTCGGGCCCCAGCATTTT. Translation gives CASSTIGFGPQHF.

The chain couples TRBV9 to TRBJ1-3; D is ambiguous. Germline-derived CDR1 and CDR2 are SGDLS and YYNGEE. Between the trimmed V and J ends, which lost 2 bases and 7 bases, there was a span of 7 bases. CDR3 length: 12 residues. The CDR3: CASSVSPNTIYF. The CDR3 DNA reads TGTGCCAGCAGCGTCTCCCCCAACACCATATATTTT.